One and the same sample provided the 21 T cell receptor beta chains below, sequenced in a study of prognosis after radiotherapy for stage I lung cancer. Genomic DNA served as the source from which two-round multiplex PCR generated TCR beta CDR3 amplicons. Every TRBV and TRBJ gene had its own specific primer in first-round PCR. TCRdb analysed the multiplex PCR reads with MiXCR anew, one entry per CDR3 protein. The top ten hold under 9.5% of the sample, which has under 55,000 distinct CDR3 sequences, around a third seen once. The sample here was PBMCs, taken before or after stereotactic body radiation therapy (not recorded which). Receptor source: a donor aged 50 or older with non-small cell lung cancer.

This clonotype occurred many times. The chain employs TRBV6-2 or TRBV6-3 and TRBJ2-7; tentatively, D is TRBD1 (5 bases). The V end was cut by 0 bases, the J end by 2 bases, with 14 bases between. There are 16 residues in the CDR3. Germline assignment: CDR1 MNHEY and CDR2 SVGEGT. The CDR3 sequence: CASSYSNRGAAYEQYF. Written as DNA, the CDR3 is TGTGCCAGCAGTTACTCGAACCGTGGGGCGGCCTACGAGCAGTACTTC.

This clonotype was recorded many times. The chain carries TRBV3-2 and TRBJ2-5; TRBD2, as called in the table, went unchecked against the DNA. TRBV3-2 is marked as a pseudogene. The CDR3 has 13 residues. CDR3 DNA sequence: TGTGCCAGCCTAAGTCCCCCCCCAGAGACCCAGTACTTC. It translates to CASLSPPPETQYF.

Many counts were recorded for this clonotype. The chain carries TRBV2 and TRBJ2-2; a possible D gene is TRBD2 (5 bases). The CDR3 totals 14 residues. V lost 3 bases to trimming and J lost 3 bases, with 8 bases between them. Germline lookup yields CDR1 SNHLY and CDR2 FYNNEI. CDR3 protein: CASSDQRYTGELFF. The DNA of the CDR3 is TGTGCCAGCAGTGACCAGCGGTACACCGGGGAGCTGTTTTTT.

Turning to this clonotype: A read error may produce the germline difference seen at one junction end. The genes are TRBV5-1 and TRBJ2-2, with 8 bases fitting TRBD2. The CDR3 is made up of 18 amino acids. Germline assignment: CDR1 SGHRS and CDR2 YFSETQ. CDR3 nucleotides: TGCGCCAGCAACTTGGATCGTAGCGGGACTACGGGAACCGGGGAGCTGTTTTTT. Amino acids: CASNLDRSGTTGTGELFF.

Comment on this clonotype: The junction departs from germline at one end; a sequencing error may be responsible. The V and J genes are TRBV6-5 and TRBJ2-1; TRBD2 matches 15 bases. Germline V gene lookup returns CDR1 MNHEY and CDR2 SVGAGI. The CDR3 runs to 21 residues. The CDR3 region has the DNA TGTGCCATCAGTTGCCCATTTTCGGGACTAGCGGGAGGAATAGCTTACAATGAGCAGTTCTTC. It specifies CAISCPFSGLAGGIAYNEQFF.

This clonotype was seen ten or more times. The chain links TRBV7-2 to TRBJ1-2; the D gene is possibly TRBD1 (6 bases). Trimming took 5 bases from V and 11 from J, leaving 27 bases between them. The CDR3 spans 16 residues. Germline loops: CDR1 SGHTA, CDR2 FQGNSA. The CDR3 sequence: CASSPRERGGIRSYTF. DNA for the CDR3: TGTGCCAGCAGCCCAAGAGAAAGGGGGGGCATTCGGAGTTACACCTTC.

This clonotype was seen more than once but under ten times. The J gene is TRBJ2-4, the V gene TRBV5-4, with D possibly matching TRBD1 (6 bases). Germline CDR1 reads SGHNT; CDR2 reads YYREEE (reference sequence). Deletions cut 4 bases from V and 5 bases from J, with 13 bases between. CDR3 size: 14 residues. The CDR3: CASSIGQTQNIQYF. Here the CDR3 DNA reads TGTGCCAGCAGCATAGGACAGACCCAAAACATTCAGTACTTC.

This clonotype appeared many times. This chain connects TRBV4-2 to TRBJ2-2; TRBD2 matches 7 bases. Unmatched junction bases numbered 7, after V lost 1 base and J lost 8 bases. The germline V gene encodes CDR1 LGHNA and CDR2 YNFKEQ. The CDR3 has 15 residues. The CDR3 is CASSQGGGSEGELFF. CDR3 DNA sequence: TGTGCCAGCAGCCAAGGGGGGGGGTCTGAGGGGGAGCTGTTTTTT.

For this clonotype: This sequence may be a read error, since a much larger clone differs from it by one base. V is TRBV7-9 and J is TRBJ2-1; D gene uncertain. V shed 4 bases and J shed 5 bases, with 18 bases lying between them. There are 16 residues in the CDR3. In germline, CDR1 is SEHNR, CDR2 FQNEAQ (reference sequence). CDR3 residues: CASSSRAVVAHNEQFF. The CDR3 DNA reads as TGTGCCAGCAGCTCCCGGGCAGTGGTTGCCCACAATGAGCAGTTCTTC.

The sample holds many counts of this clonotype. The chain is built from TRBV5-8 and TRBJ1-1; 7 bases are shared with TRBD1. With V trimmed by 3 bases and J by 11 bases, 7 bases remained unmatched. Germline CDR1 SGHTS, CDR2 YDEGEE. This CDR3 spans 12 amino acids. Here the CDR3 reads CASSWDSLGAFF. The CDR3 bases are TGTGCCAGCAGCTGGGACAGCCTCGGGGCTTTCTTT.

This rearrangement joins TRBV6-1 to TRBJ1-2; D might be TRBD1 (6 bases). V lost 7 bases to trimming and J lost 5 bases, with 17 bases between them. The CDR3 is made up of 14 amino acids. Germline CDR1 and CDR2: MNHNS and SASEGT. CDR3 sequence: CASTQTTGSYGYTF. CDR3 in DNA: TGTGCCAGCACTCAAACGACAGGCTCTTATGGCTACACCTTC.

This clonotype was seen ten or more times. J is TRBJ2-3 and V is TRBV3-1; a possible D gene is TRBD1 (5 bases). V lost 0 bases, J lost 1 base, and 14 bases lay in between. The germline gives CDR1 LGHDT, CDR2 YNNKEL (reference sequence). The CDR3 covers 17 residues. The CDR3 here is CASSQDSRQFRTDTQYF. The CDR3 DNA reads TGTGCCAGCAGCCAAGACTCCAGACAGTTCCGCACAGATACGCAGTATTTT.

This clonotype turned up a few times. An end of the junction differs from the germline gene, which may be a read error. This rearrangement joins TRBV6-1 to TRBJ2-3; maybe TRBD1 (6 bases). Germline CDR1 and CDR2: MNHNS and SASEGT. The CDR3 covers 16 residues. CDR3 residues: CASNPGWGPTTDKQYF. The CDR3 coding sequence is TGTGCCAGCAACCCGGGGTGGGGGCCAACCACAGATAAGCAGTATTTT.

This clonotype was observed at least ten times. The rearrangement uses TRBV4-3 and TRBJ2-3; D perhaps matches TRBD2 (6 bases). Deletions cut 1 base from V and 2 bases from J, with 16 bases between. Germline CDR1 LGHNA, CDR2 YSLEER. This CDR3 is built from 17 residues. CDR3 nucleotides: TGCGCCAGCAGCCAAGGAGGAGGGGCGCCTCTCACAGATACGCAGTATTTT. It translates to CASSQGGGAPLTDTQYF.

As to this clonotype: A far larger clone is off by one base, so a read error is likely. V and J are TRBV6-4 and TRBJ1-2; D is unresolved. V lost 10 bases, J lost 10 bases, and 16 bases lay in between. CDR3 length: 11 residues. Per germline, CDR1 MRHNA and CDR2 SNTAGT. CDR3 residues: CATVWGNVYTF. The CDR3 DNA follows: TGTGCCACCGTTTGGGGAAATGTCTACACCTTC.

With regard to this clonotype: The junction shows a germline mismatch at one end, possibly a read error. This chain uses TRBV3-1 with TRBJ2-5, with D maybe TRBD1 (5 bases). The CDR3 length is 15 residues. Germline CDR1 is LGHDT and CDR2 is YNNKEL (reference sequence). The CDR3 DNA reads as TGTGCCATCAGCCGGTCGACAGTGGCTCAAGAGACCCAGTACTTC. It codes for CAISRSTVAQETQYF.

Points on this clonotype: This may stem from a read error, because a much larger clone lies one nucleotide away. In this CDR3 the conserved last residue, phenylalanine or tryptophan, is missing, so a read error is likely. This rearrangement joins TRBV5-8 to TRBJ1-6; 8 positions match TRBD1. V was pared by 3 bases and J by 8 bases, with 4 bases of the junction left unmatched. This CDR3 is 14 amino acids long. Germline CDR1 SGHTS, CDR2 YDEGEE. CDR3 in DNA: TGTGCCAGCAGCTCGACAGGGGACCATTCACCCCTCCACCTT. This gives the protein CASSSTGDHSPLHL.

In its sample, this clonotype was seen many times. This chain connects TRBV20-1 to TRBJ2-3, with TRBD2 identical over 8 bases. Trimming removed 1 base from V and 8 bases from J; junction bases left unmatched: 8. This CDR3 has 14 residues. CDR1 and CDR2 from the germline V gene are DFQATT and SNEGSKA (reference sequence). The DNA of the CDR3 is TGCAGTGCTAGAGCTCCCGCGGGAGGCCCTACGCAGTATTTT. Translation gives CSARAPAGGPTQYF.

The sample holds many counts of this clonotype. The V call is TRBV20-1, the J call TRBJ2-1; a possible D gene is TRBD2 (5 bases). Trimming stripped 0 bases from V and 0 bases from J, with 9 bases between. CDR1 and CDR2 from the germline V gene are DFQATT and SNEGSKA (reference sequence). This CDR3 contains 15 residues. The CDR3 spells CSARERARSYNEQFF. DNA for the CDR3: TGCAGTGCTAGAGAGAGGGCGCGCTCCTACAATGAGCAGTTCTTC.

This clonotype appeared many times. The chain couples TRBV12-5 to TRBJ2-5; D gene unclear. The V end was cut by 7 bases, the J end by 5 bases, with 11 bases between. Germline V lookup: CDR1 LGHNT, CDR2 FRNRAP. This CDR3 region has 12 residues. This chain's CDR3 is CASASSWETQYF. The CDR3 coding sequence is TGTGCTAGTGCCTCCTCCTGGGAGACCCAGTACTTC.

The chain combines TRBV19 with TRBJ1-2; unclear D gene. Germline assignment: CDR1 LNHDA and CDR2 SQIVND (reference sequence). This CDR3 contains 13 residues. The V and J ends lost 8 bases and 4 bases respectively, with 14 bases between them. The CDR3, as DNA: TGTGCCAGTTTTAACGGCGGAGTCTATGGCTACACCTTC. Translation: CASFNGGVYGYTF. Full variable domain (outside the CDR3, taken from reference TRBV19 and TRBJ1-2): DGGITQSPKYLFRKEGQNVTLSCEQNLNHDAMYWYRQDPGQGLRLIYYSQIVNDFQKGDIAEGYSVSREKKESFPLTVTSAQKNPTAFYLCASFNGGVYGYTFGSGTRLTVV.